This paragraph reports one T cell receptor (beta chain). The record originates from a study of blood T cell repertoires in COVID-19. Study-level information: Acute-phase and convalescent COVID-19 samples originated in the United States, Italy and Spain.

As processed by the authors: Amplifying reference gene primers gave estimates of nucleated cell counts. TCRdb's table, derived via immunoSEQ multiplex PCR, lists solely in-frame clones and lacks some. V, J and clone size are taken as reported in that table, and D and trimming were inferred from the DNA itself. This sample has 200,000 to 250,000 clones, with roughly 86% found just once. V gave up 4 bases and J gave up 6 bases, with 12 bases separating them. There are 13 residues in the CDR3. Germline V gene lookup returns CDR1 SGHRS and CDR2 YFSETQ. This sequence originates from a woman aged 55-75 years with acute or convalescent COVID-19. The chain combines TRBV5-1 with TRBJ2-3, with no clear D. The sequenced sample was peripheral blood. The CDR3 DNA follows: TGCGCCAGCAGCATAGCCTCGATGGATACGCAGTATTTT. As protein: CASSIASMDTQYF.